The 12 T cell receptor beta chains presented below share a single source sample, sequenced in a study of blood T cell repertoires in COVID-19 (dated by TCRdb to the early 2020s). The method was the immunoSEQ multiplex PCR assay. TCRdb mirrors the immuneACCESS table, restricted to in-frame sequences. Some clones are absent from its copies; in checked studies, under half trace to an unresolved V gene, and the reason for the others is unknown. This sample comprises 95,000 to 100,000 clones, 84% of them detected only once. The ten largest clones add up to roughly 22% of the sample. Sequenced material: peripheral blood. Receptors were obtained from a human donor in a cohort sampled during active COVID-19.

The V and J genes are TRBV29-1 and TRBJ1-2; 9 bases map to TRBD1. This CDR3 spans 13 amino acids. Germline loops: CDR1 SQVTM, CDR2 ANQGSEA. Unmatched junction bases numbered 3, after V lost 6 bases and J lost 1 base. CDR3 in amino acids: CSVDRGGNYGYTF. CDR3 coding DNA: TGCAGCGTAGACAGGGGGGGTAACTATGGCTACACCTTC.

V and J are TRBV3-1 (or the pseudogene TRBV3-2) and TRBJ1-1; D remains ambiguous. CDR1 is LGHDT and CDR2 is YNNKEL in the germline V gene (reference sequence). Trimming cost V 2 bases and J 5 bases, with 9 bases left between them. The CDR3 has 13 residues. The CDR3 protein is CASSQNWETEAFF. As DNA, the CDR3 is TGTGCCAGCAGCCAAAATTGGGAGACTGAAGCTTTCTTT.

The chain has TRBV18 and TRBJ1-1, with no clear D. Looked up from germline, CDR1 is KGHSH and CDR2 is LQKENI. V was pared by 4 bases and J by 1 base, with 7 bases between. This CDR3 region has 13 residues. CDR3 amino acids: CASSQRANTEAFF. CDR3 nucleotide sequence: TGTGCCAGCTCACAACGAGCGAACACTGAAGCTTTCTTT.

The rearrangement links TRBV19 to TRBJ1-6; D gene ambiguous. Germline V CDR1 and CDR2: LNHDA, SQIVND (reference sequence). Trimming cost V 7 bases and J 11 bases, with 12 bases left between them. The CDR3 contains 12 residues. The CDR3 region is CASTGGMTPLHF. The CDR3 DNA follows: TGTGCCAGTACGGGTGGTATGACACCCCTCCACTTT.

This clone has a single count. As DNA, the CDR3 is TGTGCCAGTAGTCCACTAGCGGGTTCCGCTGATGAGCAGTTCTTC. Residues: CASSPLAGSADEQFF. This chain connects TRBV19 to TRBJ2-1, with 9 bases fitting TRBD2. The CDR3 has 15 amino acids. V lost 5 bases, J lost 8 bases, and 10 bases stayed unmatched. Germline values: CDR1 LNHDA, CDR2 SQIVND (reference sequence).

The chain has TRBV28 and TRBJ2-2; no clear D. Germline assignment: CDR1 MDHEN and CDR2 SYDVKM. The CDR3 length is 11 residues. Between the trimmed V and J ends, which lost 6 bases and 16 bases, there was a span of 15 bases. The CDR3 reads CASRLGLRSFF. CDR3 bases: TGTGCCAGCAGACTGGGCCTCCGTTCGTTTTTT. Supplemented by reference TRBV28 and TRBJ2-2, the full variable domain reads DVKVTQSSRYLVKRTGEKVFLECVQDMDHENMFWYRQDPGLGLRLIYFSYDVKMKEKGDIPEGYSVSREKKERFSLILESASTNQTSMYLCASRLGLRSFFGEGSRLTVL.

The count of this clone is one. V usage is TRBV18 and J usage is TRBJ2-7; TRBD1 aligns across 11 bases. CDR3 size: 16 residues. Trimming cost V 6 bases and J 3 bases; bases outside gene matches: 10. CDR1 and CDR2 (germline): KGHSH, LQKENI. CDR3 DNA sequence: TGTGCCAGCTCTCTCCCCACGGACAGGGGGCTCTACGAGCAGTACTTC. The encoded protein is CASSLPTDRGLYEQYF.

The chain combines TRBV7-9 with TRBJ1-1; D might be TRBD1 (5 bases). The germline V gene encodes CDR1 SEHNR and CDR2 FQNEAQ (reference sequence). This CDR3 region has 15 residues. V lost 7 bases, J lost 0 bases, and 15 bases lay in between. CDR3 nucleotides: TGTGCCAGCACCCAGGCGCAGGGCATGAACACTGAAGCTTTCTTT. Its translation is CASTQAQGMNTEAFF.

This clone was picked up a small number of times. The gene calls are TRBV27 and TRBJ2-2, with TRBD2 matching 8 bases. The CDR3 has 16 amino acids. Germline V gene sequence: CDR1 MNHEY, CDR2 SMNVEV (reference sequence). V gave up 3 bases and J gave up 4 bases; unmatched junction bases: 7. CDR3 amino acids: CASSFLGLAGTGELFF. In DNA form, the CDR3 reads TGTGCCAGCAGTTTCTTAGGGCTAGCGGGCACCGGGGAGCTGTTTTTT.

J is TRBJ1-1 and V is TRBV7-9; D not resolved. The germline V and J ends were trimmed by 7 bases and 4 bases, with 13 bases remaining between them. CDR1 is SEHNR and CDR2 is FQNEAQ in the germline V gene (reference sequence). There are 13 residues in the CDR3. This CDR3 is CASNWTGGTEAFF. DNA for the CDR3: TGTGCCAGCAATTGGACGGGAGGCACTGAAGCTTTCTTT.

This clone was counted once. The CDR3 DNA follows: TGTGCCAGCTCACCGCGGTACCAAGAGACCCAGTACTTC. Residues: CASSPRYQETQYF. This chain uses TRBV18 with TRBJ2-5; no reliable D call. Trimming took 3 bases from V and 0 from J, leaving 5 bases between them. The germline V gene encodes CDR1 KGHSH and CDR2 LQKENI. This CDR3 spans 13 amino acids.

This clone occurred a few times. This chain joins TRBV5-3 and TRBJ2-7; the match to TRBD1 covers 9 bases. TRBV5-3 is known as an ORF, though its function is uncertain. The ends lost 4 bases at V and 0 bases at J; junction bases unmatched: 8. The CDR3 spans 16 residues. The CDR3 DNA reads as TGTGCCAGAAGCCGCCGTCGGACAGGGGACTCCTACGAGCAGTACTTC. This codes for CARSRRRTGDSYEQYF.